These 16 T cell receptor beta chains were all obtained from the same sample, sequenced in a study of shared clonotypes between healthy human individuals. Some clones are missing from TCRdb's copy, which holds only in-frame ones; the method was immunoSEQ multiplex PCR. This table holds approximately 2.3 million clones, more than 80% found once. What was sequenced was naive CD4+ T cells from PBMCs. Subset: CD45RA+ positively selected. The receptors originated from a man aged 18 to 29 in good health. Some clones in this sample may be carry-over from other donors' samples.

This chain links TRBV28 with TRBJ1-4; 9 bases align to TRBD1. The CDR3 loop spans 17 amino acids. With V trimmed by 7 bases and J by 1 base, 10 bases remained unmatched. The germline CDR1 and CDR2 sequences are MDHEN and SYDVKM. CDR3 region: CASTNLGQGLTNEKLFF. CDR3 in DNA: TGTGCCAGCACCAACCTCGGACAGGGGCTAACTAATGAAAAACTGTTTTTT. The full variable domain, its missing parts supplied by reference TRBV28 and TRBJ1-4, is DVKVTQSSRYLVKRTGEKVFLECVQDMDHENMFWYRQDPGLGLRLIYFSYDVKMKEKGDIPEGYSVSREKKERFSLILESASTNQTSMYLCASTNLGQGLTNEKLFFGSGTQLSVL.

The chain links TRBV19 to TRBJ1-5; 9 positions agree with TRBD1. V dropped 6 bases and J dropped 2; count of bases not matched to a gene: 8. Germline loops: CDR1 LNHDA, CDR2 SQIVND (reference sequence). The CDR3 is 16 amino acids. In DNA, the CDR3 is TGTGCCAGTAGAATAACAGGGGGCGTCGGCAATCAGCCCCAGCATTTT. This gives the protein CASRITGGVGNQPQHF.

The rearrangement uses TRBV23-1 and TRBJ1-5; 9 bases fit TRBD1. TRBV23-1 is recorded as an ORF, its role being uncertain. This CDR3 spans 22 amino acids. The V and J ends lost 0 bases and 5 bases, in that order; junction bases with no gene match: 23. The CDR3 DNA is TGCGCCAGCAGTCAATCGTTTCCGGCCGGGACAGGGACTAAGTTGTGGGATCAGCCCCAGCATTTT. Amino acids: CASSQSFPAGTGTKLWDQPQHF.

The CDR3, as DNA: TGCGCCAGCAGCTTCTTCAAAAGGCTAGCGGGTTCGGAGACCCAGTACTTC. This sequence encodes CASSFFKRLAGSETQYF. The chain links TRBV5-1 to TRBJ2-5, with 8 bases lining up with TRBD2. J gave up 5 bases and V 2 bases, and 14 bases lay outside the gene matches. The CDR3 spans 17 residues. The V gene's germline CDR1 is SGHRS and CDR2 YFSETQ. Filled out from reference TRBV5-1 and TRBJ2-5, the complete variable domain reads KAGVTQTPRYLIKTRGQQVTLSCSPISGHRSVSWYQQTPGQGLQFLFEYFSETQRNKGNFPGRFSGRQFSNSRSEMNVSTLELGDSALYLCASSFFKRLAGSETQYFGPGTRLLVL.

This chain connects TRBV7-3 to TRBJ2-1; weak D call: TRBD2 (6 bases). Germline V lookup: CDR1 SGHTA, CDR2 FQGTGA. The V end lost 1 base, the J end lost 4 bases, and 11 bases lay between the germline ends. This CDR3 is built from 15 residues. CDR3 sequence reads: CASSLRAGQYNEQFF. The CDR3 DNA is TGTGCCAGCAGCTTAAGGGCGGGGCAATACAATGAGCAGTTCTTC.

The V and J genes are TRBV30 and TRBJ2-7; no reliable D call. This CDR3 has 15 amino acids. The V gene lost 0 bases and the J gene lost 1 base, with 13 bases spanning the gap. CDR1 and CDR2 from the germline V gene are GTSNPN and SVGIG (reference sequence). CDR3 nucleotides: TGTGCCTGGAGTGTACTACGGCAGAATTCCTACGAGCAGTACTTC. Encoded protein: CAWSVLRQNSYEQYF. The whole variable domain, remainder taken from reference TRBV30 and TRBJ2-7, is SQTIHQWPATLVQPVGSPLSLECTVEGTSNPNLYWYRQAAGRGLQLLFYSVGIGQISSEVPQNLSASRPQDRQFILSSKKLLLSDSGFYLCAWSVLRQNSYEQYFGPGTRLTVT.

V and J are TRBV7-2 and TRBJ1-5, with 7 bases aligning to TRBD1. The CDR3 has 15 amino acids. Germline V CDR1 and CDR2: SGHTA, FQGNSA. The V gene end was trimmed by 4 bases and the J gene end by 0 bases; junction bases not matched to a gene: 3. The CDR3 sequence: CASSSGQASNQPQHF. CDR3 sequence (DNA): TGTGCCAGCAGCTCAGGACAGGCTAGCAATCAGCCCCAGCATTTT.

This clone has only one observation. The chain recombines TRBV6-6 with TRBJ2-2; 13 nucleotides agree with TRBD2. V dropped 6 bases and J dropped 8; count of bases not matched to a gene: 6. The CDR3 is 15 amino acids. Germline V gene data show CDR1 as MNHNY and CDR2 as SVGAGI (reference sequence). CDR3 nucleotides: TGTGCCAGCAGCCACGGACTAGCGGGAGCTGGGGAGCTGTTTTTT. This sequence encodes CASSHGLAGAGELFF.

The chain carries TRBV2 and TRBJ2-4; D ambiguous. CDR1 is SNHLY and CDR2 is FYNNEI in the germline V gene. The ends were cut back, 6 bases at V and 14 bases at J, with 23 bases in the middle. This CDR3 spans 14 amino acids. This chain's CDR3 is CASSATVSHQNEYF. The DNA for the CDR3 is TGTGCCAGCAGCGCGACGGTATCTCATCAAAACGAGTACTTC.

In regard to this clone: Other DNA sequences from this sample encode an identical CDR3 as well. This chain connects TRBV4-3 to TRBJ2-6; D gene uncertain. The V and J ends lost 4 bases and 0 bases respectively, with 4 bases between them. CDR1 and CDR2 (germline): LGHNA, YSLEER. The CDR3 contains 14 residues. DNA for the CDR3: TGCGCCAGCAGCCTCAGCTCTGGGGCCAACGTCCTGACTTTC. Encoded protein: CASSLSSGANVLTF.

The CDR3 protein is CATSPGQGHSNQPQHF. CDR3 DNA sequence: TGTGCCACCAGCCCAGGACAGGGCCATAGCAATCAGCCCCAGCATTTT. J is TRBJ1-5 and V is TRBV15, with TRBD1 matching 8 bases. This CDR3 spans 16 amino acids. Germline V gene data show CDR1 as LNHNV and CDR2 as YYDKDF (reference sequence). V lost 5 bases and J lost 0; bases outside the gene matches: 6.

The rearrangement links TRBV5-8 to TRBJ1-2; the D is unclear. The germline V gene encodes CDR1 SGHTS and CDR2 YDEGEE. CDR3 length: 14 residues. The V end was cut by 0 bases, the J end by 4 bases, with 10 bases between. The CDR3 bases are TGTGCCAGCAGCTTGGTAGCGGACCTCTATGGCTACACCTTC. Translation gives CASSLVADLYGYTF. The variable domain in full, completed from reference TRBV5-8 and TRBJ1-2, reads EAGVTQSPTHLIKTRGQQATLRCSPISGHTSVYWYQQALGLGLQFLLWYDEGEERNRGNFPPRFSGRQFPNYSSELNVNALELEDSALYLCASSLVADLYGYTFGSGTRLTVV.

This chain connects TRBV6-1 to TRBJ2-3, with D perhaps TRBD1 (6 bases). V lost 8 bases and J lost 6, with 18 bases in between. This CDR3 has 14 amino acids. From germline, CDR1 is MNHNS and CDR2 SASEGT. The CDR3 DNA reads as TGTGCCAGCTTAGGGGACAAGCAACCCGATACGCAGTATTTT. Encoded protein: CASLGDKQPDTQYF.

A remark on this clone: The sample carries other DNA sequences with the same CDR3. V gene TRBV28 combines with J gene TRBJ1-5, with D hard to call. Germline V gene lookup returns CDR1 MDHEN and CDR2 SYDVKM. Trimming stripped 3 bases from V and 1 base from J, with 10 bases between. The CDR3 extends over 15 amino acids. The CDR3 sequence: CASSFGQASNQPQHF. CDR3 coding DNA: TGTGCCAGCAGTTTTGGCCAGGCAAGCAATCAGCCCCAGCATTTT.

The table lists this clone with a few counts. V usage is TRBV18 and J usage is TRBJ2-2, with no clear D. The CDR3 extends over 14 amino acids. Germline V lookup: CDR1 KGHSH, CDR2 LQKENI. V lost 2 bases and J 3 bases, leaving 7 bases between the germline ends. DNA for the CDR3: TGTGCCAGCTCACCAAGACATGACACCGGGGAGCTGTTTTTT. Residues: CASSPRHDTGELFF.

This sequence joins TRBV5-4 and TRBJ2-1, with D unresolved. The V end lost 4 bases, the J end lost 1 base, and 15 bases lay between the germline ends. The germline V gene encodes CDR1 SGHNT and CDR2 YYREEE (reference sequence). The CDR3 spans 16 residues. Here the CDR3 reads CASSRSIAISYNEQFF. The CDR3 DNA reads as TGTGCCAGCAGCCGCTCCATAGCTATATCCTACAATGAGCAGTTCTTC.